One and the same sample provided the 27 T cell receptor beta chains below, sequenced in a study of Ad26.COV2.S vaccination and SARS-CoV-2 variants. Treatment noted: 19 received Ad26.COV2.S at low or high dose, single or two shots; five or six received placebo; per-sample allocation not given. All samples were drawn on day 63, counting from the first vaccine or placebo injection. The protocol was immunoSEQ multiplex PCR, while the TCRdb copy is restricted to in-frame clones and leaves out a portion. This table holds some 480,000 clones, roughly 89% found once. This specimen was peripheral blood, taken in a trial of Ad26.COV2.S vaccine versus placebo. The receptors derive from a person aged 18-65 years who received the Ad26.COV2.S COVID-19 vaccine or a placebo.

As regards this clone: At one end, the junction sequence differs from germline, possibly due to a read error. J is TRBJ1-6 and V is TRBV6-6; TRBD1 is a possible D gene (5 bases). Germline CDR1 reads MNHNY; CDR2 reads SVGAGI (reference sequence). The CDR3 loop spans 13 amino acids. The CDR3 coding sequence is TGTGCCAGCACCCCCGTCTGGGGACGGCTCGGCGACTTT. It encodes CASTPVWGRLGDF.

Concerning this clone: The junction departs from germline at one end; a sequencing error may be responsible. The V call is TRBV7-7, the J call TRBJ2-7; 15 bases are a match to TRBD2. Per the germline V gene, CDR1 is SSHAT and CDR2 is FNYEAQ (reference sequence). CDR3 length equals 16 residues. CDR3 in DNA: TGTGCTAGCAGCCCAACGGGACTAGCGGGAGGAGGCGAGCAGTACTTC. Translating gives CASSPTGLAGGGEQYF.

This chain connects TRBV27 to TRBJ2-3; D unresolved. Germline V gene data show CDR1 as MNHEY and CDR2 as SMNVEV (reference sequence). V lost 3 bases, J lost 0 bases, and 7 bases lay in between. The CDR3 consists of 14 residues. CDR3 loop: CASSFELSTDTQYF. The CDR3 DNA follows: TGTGCCAGCAGTTTTGAGCTTAGCACAGATACGCAGTATTTT.

The gene calls are TRBV11-2 and TRBJ2-7; 10 bases align to TRBD2. The germline V gene has CDR1 SGHAT and CDR2 FQNNGV. The V and J ends lost 5 bases and 3 bases, in that order; junction bases with no gene match: 7. The CDR3 is made up of 15 amino acids. Here the CDR3 DNA reads TGTGCCAGCAGCCGACTTAGCGGGAGGAGCTACGAGCAGTACTTC. Residues: CASSRLSGRSYEQYF.

In its sample, this clone was seen once. The chain recombines TRBV19 with TRBJ2-2; no clear D gene. The V end was cut by 6 bases, the J end by 4 bases, with 9 bases between. The CDR3 totals 13 residues. CDR1 is LNHDA and CDR2 is SQIVND in the germline V gene (reference sequence). CDR3 protein: CASRRTVTGELFF. The CDR3 bases are TGTGCCAGTAGACGCACTGTCACCGGGGAGCTGTTTTTT.

The rearrangement uses TRBV28 and TRBJ2-2; weak D call: TRBD2 (5 bases). Per the germline V gene, CDR1 is MDHEN and CDR2 is SYDVKM. Trimming pared 3 bases from V and 7 bases from J, leaving 9 bases between. There are 13 residues in the CDR3. The CDR3 sequence is CASSFKLVGELFF. The CDR3 coding sequence is TGTGCCAGCAGTTTTAAACTAGTCGGGGAGCTGTTTTTT.

This clone showed up just once. The chain carries TRBV2 and TRBJ2-1; 8 positions agree with TRBD2. Trimming at V came to 2 bases and at J to 3 bases, leaving 12 bases not matched to a gene. This CDR3 region has 18 residues. Germline V lookup: CDR1 SNHLY, CDR2 FYNNEI. The CDR3 nucleotides read TGTGCCAGCAGTGAAACACCCTTCGGACTAGCAGACTACAATGAGCAGTTCTTC. Translated: CASSETPFGLADYNEQFF.

This clone was counted a single time. This chain joins TRBV18 and TRBJ1-3; D gene unclear. With 2 bases removed from V and 3 bases from J, the gap between germline ends came to 14 bases. The CDR3 loop spans 16 amino acids. Germline V lookup: CDR1 KGHSH, CDR2 LQKENI. This CDR3 is CASSPSMTSRGNTIYF. The CDR3 DNA reads TGTGCCAGCTCACCATCTATGACCTCCCGTGGAAACACCATATATTTT. Variable domain in full (rest from reference TRBV18 and TRBJ1-3): NAGVMQNPRHLVRRRGQEARLRCSPMKGHSHVYWYRQLPEEGLKFMVYLQKENIIDESGMPKERFSAEFPKEGPSILRIQQVVRGDSAAYFCASSPSMTSRGNTIYFGEGSWLTVV.

This chain joins TRBV28 and TRBJ1-2, with a weak D call TRBD1 (5 bases). V lost 5 bases to trimming and J lost 6 bases, with 10 bases between them. The CDR3 runs to 12 residues. Germline V gene sequence: CDR1 MDHEN, CDR2 SYDVKM. The CDR3 protein is CASSPRVHGYTF. CDR3 nucleotide sequence: TGTGCCAGCAGTCCCAGGGTCCATGGCTACACCTTC.

The chain uses TRBV11-2 and TRBJ2-7; 8 bases map to TRBD2. V was clipped by 5 bases and J by 6 bases; unmatched bases: 12. The CDR3 runs to 15 residues. CDR1 is SGHAT, CDR2 FQNNGV, per germline. The CDR3 bases are TGTGCCAGCAGCCCCACGCGGGGGGTGAACAGCGAGCAGTACTTC. Translated: CASSPTRGVNSEQYF.

The chain combines TRBV30 with TRBJ2-3; D perhaps matches TRBD2 (6 bases). Trimming removed 2 bases from V and 4 bases from J, with 16 bases in between. From germline, CDR1 is GTSNPN and CDR2 SVGIG (reference sequence). The CDR3 spans 15 residues. The CDR3 region is CAWSSRLGGPDTQYF. In DNA, the CDR3 is TGTGCCTGGAGTAGTAGGCTCGGAGGGCCAGATACGCAGTATTTT.

This chain's CDR3 is CASSLGWFSDNEQFF. The CDR3 nucleotides read TGTGCCAGCAGCTTAGGTTGGTTTAGCGACAATGAGCAGTTCTTC. This chain links TRBV7-8 with TRBJ2-1; a weak D match, TRBD2 (5 bases). This CDR3 has 15 residues. Trimming stripped 1 base from V and 5 bases from J, with 12 bases between. Germline V gene sequence: CDR1 SGHVS, CDR2 FQNEAQ. The full variable domain, in which reference TRBV7-8 and TRBJ2-1 provide the parts outside the CDR3, is GAGVSQSPRYKVAKRGQDVALRCDPISGHVSLFWYQQALGQGPEFLTYFQNEAQLDKSGLPSDRFFAERPEGSVSTLKIQRTQQEDSAVYLCASSLGWFSDNEQFFGPGTRLTVL.

The chain combines TRBV7-8 with TRBJ1-1; the D gene is possibly TRBD1 (5 bases). From germline, CDR1 is SGHVS and CDR2 FQNEAQ. The CDR3 has 17 amino acids. Trimming removed 2 bases at V and 1 base at J, with 17 bases between. The CDR3 loop is CASSLKAGVGRNTEAFF. Written as DNA, the CDR3 is TGTGCCAGCAGCTTAAAGGCGGGGGTTGGCAGGAACACTGAAGCTTTCTTT.

The chain combines TRBV6-5 with TRBJ1-3; D is possibly TRBD1 (6 bases). Germline V gene sequence: CDR1 MNHEY, CDR2 SVGAGI. With 6 bases removed from V and 0 bases from J, the gap between germline ends came to 12 bases. The CDR3 spans 15 residues. DNA of the CDR3: TGTGCCAGCAGAAGGGGACACAACTCTGGAAACACCATATATTTT. Its translation: CASRRGHNSGNTIYF.

The chain has TRBV7-9 and TRBJ1-1, with unresolved D. From germline, CDR1 is SEHNR and CDR2 FQNEAQ (reference sequence). The V end lost 2 bases, the J end lost 2 bases, and 6 bases lay between the germline ends. The CDR3 runs 13 residues. This chain's CDR3 is CASSLSVNTEAFF. The CDR3 DNA is TGTGCCAGCAGCTTATCGGTAAACACTGAAGCTTTCTTT.

The chain couples TRBV7-6 to TRBJ1-2, with D hard to call. V lost 5 bases and J lost 1, with 11 bases in between. The CDR3 contains 14 residues. The germline V gene encodes CDR1 SGHVS and CDR2 FNYEAQ. DNA for the CDR3: TGTGCCAGCAGCCCCCCCGACCTTAACTATGGCTACACCTTC. Translation: CASSPPDLNYGYTF.

The J gene is TRBJ2-3, the V gene TRBV15; the D is unclear. This CDR3 spans 13 amino acids. The V and J ends lost 6 bases and 6 bases respectively, with 13 bases between them. Germline V CDR1 and CDR2: LNHNV, YYDKDF (reference sequence). The CDR3, as DNA: TGTGCCACCAGTCGGGCCCGATCCGATACGCAGTATTTT. This codes for CATSRARSDTQYF.

J is TRBJ2-3 and V is TRBV11-3, with D perhaps being TRBD1 or TRBD2 (7 bases each). V lost 5 bases, J lost 1 base, and 16 bases lay in between. There are 16 residues in the CDR3. Germline V gives CDR1 SGHNT, CDR2 YENEEA. CDR3: CASSQGGQAGTDTQYF. DNA of the CDR3: TGTGCCAGCAGCCAGGGGGGGCAGGCCGGCACAGATACGCAGTATTTT.

This CDR3 reads CASSLGRGAPFEQYF. The CDR3 nucleotides are TGTGCCAGCAGCTTAGGACGGGGGGCTCCATTCGAGCAGTACTTC. This chain connects TRBV7-8 to TRBJ2-7; TRBD2 might be the D (7 bases). Trimming took 1 base from V and 6 from J, leaving 16 bases between them. The CDR3 runs to 15 residues. Germline V gene data show CDR1 as SGHVS and CDR2 as FQNEAQ.

The chain couples TRBV18 to TRBJ1-5; no clear D. Trimming left V 2 bases short and J 9 bases short, with 8 bases between. Germline V gene lookup returns CDR1 KGHSH and CDR2 LQKENI. This CDR3 has 12 residues. The CDR3 DNA reads TGTGCCAGCTCACCATCAGATGGGCCCCAGCATTTT. Residues: CASSPSDGPQHF.

The V gene is TRBV21-1, the J gene TRBJ2-1; the table assigns TRBD2, which was not confirmed against the DNA. TRBV21-1 is listed as a pseudogene. This CDR3 spans 19 amino acids. CDR3 residues: CASSKVIQREGASGDEQFF. The CDR3 nucleotides read TGTGCCAGCAGCAAAGTCATTCAGCGGGAGGGCGCTTCTGGCGATGAGCAGTTCTTC.

The gene calls are TRBV28 and TRBJ2-5; D is unresolved. Germline lookup yields CDR1 MDHEN and CDR2 SYDVKM. Between the trimmed V and J ends, which lost 3 bases and 1 base, there was a span of 0 bases. This CDR3 has 11 amino acids. The CDR3 coding sequence is TGTGCCAGCAGTTTCCAAGAGACCCAGTACTTC. Translation gives CASSFQETQYF.

This clone was detected a few times. This chain links TRBV14 with TRBJ1-2, with a weak D call TRBD1 (6 bases). The CDR3 loop spans 16 amino acids. The V end was cut by 5 bases, the J end by 4 bases, with 20 bases between. Germline assignment: CDR1 SGHDN and CDR2 FVKESK. The CDR3 region is CASSIFGQGGIYGYTF. CDR3 coding DNA: TGTGCCAGCAGCATCTTTGGGCAAGGGGGGATCTATGGCTACACCTTC.

J is TRBJ1-1 and V is TRBV12-5; D unresolved. Trimming left V 10 bases short and J 1 base short, with 10 bases between. Looked up from germline, CDR1 is LGHNT and CDR2 is FRNRAP. There are 12 residues in the CDR3. The CDR3 bases are TGTGCTACTCTAGCCAAGAACACTGAAGCTTTCTTT. Amino acids: CATLAKNTEAFF.

The rearrangement joins TRBV6-5 to TRBJ2-2; D not resolved. CDR1 and CDR2 from the germline V gene are MNHEY and SVGAGI. CDR3 length: 15 amino acids. Trimming cost V 7 bases and J 4 bases, with 16 bases left between them. CDR3 coding DNA: TGTGCCAGCACGGGTCGGGCCCCCTCCACCGGGGAGCTGTTTTTT. It is translated as CASTGRAPSTGELFF.

V is TRBV29-1 and J is TRBJ1-5; the D gene is possibly TRBD1 (6 bases). V was pared by 6 bases and J by 3 bases, with 12 bases between. Germline V gene data show CDR1 as SQVTM and CDR2 as ANQGSEA. The CDR3 loop spans 13 amino acids. In DNA, the CDR3 is TGCAGCGTAGGACGGACAGACAATCAGCCCCAGCATTTT. As protein: CSVGRTDNQPQHF.

The chain uses TRBV6-2 or TRBV6-3 and TRBJ2-5; possible D gene TRBD1, 5 bases. The CDR3 has 15 amino acids. CDR1 and CDR2 (germline): MNHEY, SVGEGT. V was clipped by 4 bases and J by 2 bases, with 14 bases between them. The DNA of the CDR3 is TGTGCCAGCAGTTCGAGTGGGGCAGGACAAGAGACCCAGTACTTC. It encodes CASSSSGAGQETQYF.